Shown below are 13 T cell receptor beta chains from a single sample sequenced in a study of regulatory T cells in long-lasting Graves disease. Both iRepertoire HTBI primers and Arm-PCR of CDR3 regions were used to build the TCR beta libraries. A single record per CDR3 protein comes from TCRdb applying MiXCR to the multiplex PCR reads. The sample carries some 420,000 distinct CDR3 sequences, about 22% recorded once. Time point reported: persistent/refractory GD, antithyroid drugs over 5 years with positive TRAb. Isolated PBMC RNA provided the starting material for the TCR library. Sequences were derived from peripheral blood mononuclear cells (PBMCs), sampled when the disease was refractory, from a patient treated with antithyroid drugs. The origin of the receptors is a female donor with Graves disease.

Details on this clonotype: A far larger clone is just one base off, so this is likely a read error. The gene calls are TRBV6-6 and TRBJ1-1; tentatively, D is TRBD1 (5 bases). The V gene's germline CDR1 is MNHNY and CDR2 SVGAGI (reference sequence). This CDR3 is 13 amino acids long. The CDR3 DNA sequence: TGTGCCAGCGGTTACTCGGGGGGTACTGAAGCTTTCTTT. It yields the protein CASGYSGGTEAFF.

This clonotype was seen repeatedly, ten times or more. The chain employs TRBV7-8 and TRBJ1-5; D remains ambiguous. V was clipped by 3 bases and J by 4 bases, with 10 bases between them. The CDR3 is 14 amino acids. Germline V CDR1 and CDR2: SGHVS, FQNEAQ. The CDR3 DNA reads TGTGCCAGCAGCTTTGGCATACCGAATCAGCCCCAGCATTTT. Translating gives CASSFGIPNQPQHF.

The chain employs TRBV30 and TRBJ1-6; D uncertain. V was shortened by 3 bases and J by 7 bases, with 16 bases between the two germline ends. Per germline, CDR1 GTSNPN and CDR2 SVGIG (reference sequence). The CDR3 sequence is 15 residues long. DNA of the CDR3: TGTGCCTGGAGGGCCGATAGACTTCCGAATTCACCCCTCCACTTT. As protein: CAWRADRLPNSPLHF.

This clonotype appeared a few times. The chain combines TRBV19 with TRBJ1-1; possibly TRBD1 for D (5 bases). In germline, CDR1 is LNHDA, CDR2 SQIVND (reference sequence). The CDR3 spans 14 residues. V gave up 5 bases and J gave up 0 bases, with 10 bases separating them. CDR3 sequence: CASSSTTVNTEAFF. The CDR3 DNA is TGTGCCAGTAGTTCCACGACAGTGAACACTGAAGCTTTCTTT.

This chain joins TRBV30 and TRBJ2-2, with D tentatively TRBD2 (7 bases). The CDR3 length is 17 residues. The V gene's germline CDR1 is GTSNPN and CDR2 SVGIG (reference sequence). Trimming stripped 3 bases from V and 5 bases from J, with 22 bases between. CDR3 region: CAWRPDLVGGPTGELFF. CDR3 nucleotides: TGTGCCTGGAGGCCTGATCTAGTGGGGGGGCCGACCGGGGAGCTGTTTTTT.

A word on this clonotype: A much larger clone lies one base from this, so it may be a read error. The chain has TRBV7-3 and TRBJ2-5; D might be TRBD2 (5 bases). Germline assignment: CDR1 SGHTA and CDR2 FQGTGA. The CDR3 consists of 15 residues. CDR3 residues: CTSSLATGPQETQYF. CDR3 sequence (DNA): TGTACCAGCAGCTTAGCGACCGGACCCCAAGAGACCCAGTACTTC.

This rearrangement joins TRBV29-1 to TRBJ2-7; the match to TRBD2 covers 7 bases. After removal of 4 bases from V and 5 bases from J, the junction contained 8 bases not matched to a gene. The CDR3 spans 13 residues. The germline gives CDR1 SQVTM, CDR2 ANQGSEA. Here the CDR3 reads CSVVGGGIDEQYF. The CDR3 DNA reads as TGCAGCGTTGTGGGGGGGGGAATCGACGAGCAGTACTTC.

CDR3 loop: CASSYGEYRPWYF. The CDR3 DNA sequence: TGTGCCAGCAGTTACGGGGAATACCGCCCCTGGTACTTC. The chain uses TRBV6-5 and TRBJ2-4, with D hard to call. This CDR3 is 13 amino acids long. The germline gives CDR1 MNHEY, CDR2 SVGAGI. Trimming took 2 bases from V and 15 from J, leaving 17 bases between them.

The chain couples TRBV10-3 to TRBJ1-6, with D perhaps TRBD1 (5 bases). V was clipped by 2 bases and J by 10 bases, with 12 bases between them. Germline V CDR1 and CDR2: ENHRY, SYGVKD. The CDR3 is made up of 14 amino acids. In DNA form, the CDR3 reads TGTGCCATCAGTGAGGTGGGGGGAGACTCACCCCTCCACTTT. It specifies CAISEVGGDSPLHF.

The sample holds a few counts of this clonotype. The chain employs TRBV29-1 and TRBJ2-5; either TRBD1 or TRBD2 may fit D (6 bases each). This CDR3 is 14 amino acids long. V gave up 5 bases and J gave up 3 bases, with 16 bases separating them. Germline CDR1 reads SQVTM; CDR2 reads ANQGSEA. In DNA, the CDR3 is TGCAGCGTTATCCGATACAGGGAGGAAGAGACCCAGTACTTC. As protein: CSVIRYREEETQYF.

This clonotype was observed at least ten times. V usage is TRBV28 and J usage is TRBJ1-1, with a possible D match to TRBD1 (6 bases). This CDR3 comprises 14 residues. V gave up 5 bases and J gave up 4 bases, with 14 bases separating them. Germline assignment: CDR1 MDHEN and CDR2 SYDVKM. The CDR3 DNA sequence: TGTGCCAGCAGTCCCCAGGCCAGGGGCACTGAAGCTTTCTTT. This translates into CASSPQARGTEAFF.

This chain links TRBV9 with TRBJ1-2; a possible D gene is TRBD1 (5 bases). The V gene's germline CDR1 is SGDLS and CDR2 YYNGEE. Trimming took off 3 bases at V and 4 bases at J, with 13 bases between the two ends. The CDR3 runs to 14 residues. This chain's CDR3 is CASSADRQSYGYTF. The CDR3 DNA reads as TGTGCCAGCAGCGCTGACAGACAATCCTATGGCTACACCTTC.

This clonotype was observed many times. The chain combines TRBV7-9 with TRBJ2-5; 10 bases map to TRBD1. V trimming: 4 bases; J trimming: 4 bases; junction bases outside the gene matches: 12. The CDR3 runs 17 residues. The germline V gene encodes CDR1 SEHNR and CDR2 FQNEAQ (reference sequence). As DNA, the CDR3 is TGTGCCAGCAGCTGGGAAATGACAGGGGGCAGCTCAGAGACCCAGTACTTC. It codes for CASSWEMTGGSSETQYF.